The 9 T cell receptor beta chains in this list originate from one sample, sequenced in a study of blood T cell repertoires in COVID-19. Generated by immunoSEQ multiplex PCR, the TCRdb table keeps only in-frame clones and is missing some. In the table there are about 58,000 clones, approximately 90% of which are singletons. Sequencing was performed on peripheral blood. The source of these receptors is a woman between 70 and 85 years old with active COVID-19.

The chain uses TRBV5-1 and TRBJ1-6; the D is unclear. Per germline, CDR1 SGHRS and CDR2 YFSETQ. Trimming pared 0 bases from V and 0 bases from J, leaving 4 bases between. The CDR3 has 15 amino acids. The CDR3 nucleotides are TGCGCCAGCAGCTTGGGCAGCTCCTATAATTCACCCCTCCACTTT. Encoded protein: CASSLGSSYNSPLHF. The whole variable domain, filled in from reference TRBV5-1 and TRBJ1-6, reads KAGVTQTPRYLIKTRGQQVTLSCSPISGHRSVSWYQQTPGQGLQFLFEYFSETQRNKGNFPGRFSGRQFSNSRSEMNVSTLELGDSALYLCASSLGSSYNSPLHFGNGTRLTVT.

The chain is built from TRBV7-2 and TRBJ2-2; tentative D call: TRBD2 (6 bases). The CDR3 totals 15 residues. CDR1 SGHTA and CDR2 FQGNSA come from the germline V gene. The V and J ends lost 4 bases and 7 bases respectively, with 16 bases between them. The CDR3 sequence: CASSYTGLPLGELFF. The CDR3 nucleotides are TGTGCCAGCAGCTACACGGGACTTCCCCTCGGGGAGCTGTTTTTT.

V is TRBV19 and J is TRBJ2-1; D possibly corresponds to TRBD1 (5 bases). V was trimmed by 1 base and J by 3 bases, leaving 16 bases between them. Germline V gene sequence: CDR1 LNHDA, CDR2 SQIVND (reference sequence). This CDR3 comprises 17 residues. The CDR3 DNA is TGTGCCAGTAGTATAGGCGCATCTAGGGGCAACTACAATGAGCAGTTCTTC. Its translation is CASSIGASRGNYNEQFF.

This clone was recorded only once. The rearrangement uses TRBV9 and TRBJ1-2; the D is unclear. Deletions cut 3 bases from V and 5 bases from J, with 14 bases between. Per germline, CDR1 SGDLS and CDR2 YYNGEE. CDR3 length: 14 amino acids. This CDR3 is CASSDLTGIYGYTF. In nucleotides, the CDR3 is TGTGCCAGCAGCGACCTGACGGGGATTTATGGCTACACCTTC.

The rearrangement joins TRBV11-2 to TRBJ1-4, with 7 nucleotides matching TRBD1. The CDR3 is 16 residues long. V dropped 5 bases and J dropped 5; count of bases not matched to a gene: 11. Germline V lookup: CDR1 SGHAT, CDR2 FQNNGV. The CDR3 coding sequence is TGTGCCAGCAGCGACCCTGACAGGGAGGAAAATGAAAAACTGTTTTTT. Protein: CASSDPDREENEKLFF. Variable domain in full (rest from reference TRBV11-2 and TRBJ1-4): EAGVAQSPRYKIIEKRQSVAFWCNPISGHATLYWYQQILGQGPKLLIQFQNNGVVDDSQLPKDRFSAERLKGVDSTLKIQPAKLEDSAVYLCASSDPDREENEKLFFGSGTQLSVL.

The chain employs TRBV2 and TRBJ2-3; TRBD2 matches at 9 bases. V shed 6 bases, J shed 2 bases, and the junction held 12 bases outside the gene matches. This CDR3 has 17 residues. Germline V gene lookup returns CDR1 SNHLY and CDR2 FYNNEI. The CDR3 region is CASRGRGVAGDTDTQYF. The CDR3 DNA reads TGTGCCAGCAGGGGCCGGGGGGTAGCGGGAGACACAGATACGCAGTATTTT.

The chain joins TRBV4-1 to TRBJ2-7, with TRBD1 as a possible D gene (6 bases). The CDR3 is 15 amino acids. V was pared by 3 bases and J by 6 bases, with 18 bases between. CDR1 is MGHRA, CDR2 YSYEKL, per germline. CDR3 nucleotide sequence: TGCGCCAGCAGCCAGGGCCACTCAGGGGCTCGCGAGCAGTACTTC. Amino acids: CASSQGHSGAREQYF.

This clone was observed a few times. V is TRBV5-6 and J is TRBJ2-3, with D perhaps TRBD2 (5 bases). This CDR3 comprises 12 residues. CDR1 SGHDT and CDR2 YYEEEE come from the germline V gene. V lost 5 bases and J 5 bases, leaving 9 bases between the germline ends. The CDR3 here is CASRMRVDTQYF. The CDR3 nucleotides are TGTGCCAGCAGAATGAGGGTAGATACGCAGTATTTT.

The chain employs TRBV5-1 and TRBJ2-7, with 7 nucleotides matching TRBD1. Germline CDR1 reads SGHRS; CDR2 reads YFSETQ. The CDR3 covers 13 residues. V shed 5 bases and J 2 bases; nucleotides not matched to a gene: 4. This chain's CDR3 is CASRGDSTYEQYF. The CDR3 nucleotides are TGCGCCAGCAGAGGGGACAGTACCTACGAGCAGTACTTC. Complete variable domain (other parts from reference TRBV5-1 and TRBJ2-7): KAGVTQTPRYLIKTRGQQVTLSCSPISGHRSVSWYQQTPGQGLQFLFEYFSETQRNKGNFPGRFSGRQFSNSRSEMNVSTLELGDSALYLCASRGDSTYEQYFGPGTRLTVT.